This T cell receptor beta chain was obtained from a study of blood T cell repertoires in COVID-19. Study-level information: Material from acute and convalescent COVID-19 was sourced from the United States, Italy and Spain. The cDNA or gDNA used as material had been derived from T cells, B-cell-depleted T cells, or PBMCs.

Authors' methods: Reference gene primer amplification yielded estimated nucleated cell counts. TCRdb's copy holds only in-frame clones and misses some; the assay was immunoSEQ multiplex PCR. The V and J calls and the clone size are those of that table, but D and trimming were determined from the DNA. The data hold approximately 180,000 clones, with approximately 90% observed a single time. Trimming removed 2 bases from V and 4 bases from J; junction bases left unmatched: 8. Germline CDR1 is SGDLS and CDR2 is YYNGEE. The CDR3 has 17 residues. The chain combines TRBV9 with TRBJ1-6, with TRBD1 matching 8 bases. Sequenced sample: peripheral blood. The sequence was collected from a man in his forties or fifties with acute or convalescent COVID-19. Here the CDR3 reads CASSVGGTGAYNSPLHF. DNA of the CDR3: TGTGCCAGCAGCGTGGGGGGGACAGGTGCTTATAATTCACCCCTCCACTTT.